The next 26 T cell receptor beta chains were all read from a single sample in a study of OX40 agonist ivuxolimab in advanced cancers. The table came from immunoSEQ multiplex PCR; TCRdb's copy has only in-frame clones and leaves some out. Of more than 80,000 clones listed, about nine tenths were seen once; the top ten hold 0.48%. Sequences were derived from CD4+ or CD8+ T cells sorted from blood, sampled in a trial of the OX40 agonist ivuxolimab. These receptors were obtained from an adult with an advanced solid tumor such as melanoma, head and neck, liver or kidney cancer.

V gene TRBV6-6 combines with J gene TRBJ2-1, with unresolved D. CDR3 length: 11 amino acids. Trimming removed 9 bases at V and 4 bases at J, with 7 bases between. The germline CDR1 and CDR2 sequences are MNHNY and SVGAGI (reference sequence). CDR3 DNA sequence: TGTGCCAGTCGGGTTTACAATGAGCAGTTCTTC. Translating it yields CASRVYNEQFF.

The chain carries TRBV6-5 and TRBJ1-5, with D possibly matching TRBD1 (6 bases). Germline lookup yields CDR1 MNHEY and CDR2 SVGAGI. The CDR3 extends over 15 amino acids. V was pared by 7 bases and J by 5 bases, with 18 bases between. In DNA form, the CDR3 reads TGTGCCAGCACCTTGCAACAGGGTATCGATCAGCCCCAGCATTTT. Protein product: CASTLQQGIDQPQHF.

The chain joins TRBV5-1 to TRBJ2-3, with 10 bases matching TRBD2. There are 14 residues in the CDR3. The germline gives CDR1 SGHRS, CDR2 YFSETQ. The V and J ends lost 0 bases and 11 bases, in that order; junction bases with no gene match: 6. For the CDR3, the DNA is TGCGCCAGCAGCTTGGAAGCTAGCGGGGGAGAGCAGTATTTT. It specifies CASSLEASGGEQYF.

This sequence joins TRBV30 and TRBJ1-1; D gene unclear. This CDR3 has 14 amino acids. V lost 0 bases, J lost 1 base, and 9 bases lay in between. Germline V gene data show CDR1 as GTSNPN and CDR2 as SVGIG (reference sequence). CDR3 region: CAWSVPPGNTEAFF. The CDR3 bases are TGTGCCTGGAGTGTACCCCCAGGGAACACTGAAGCTTTCTTT.

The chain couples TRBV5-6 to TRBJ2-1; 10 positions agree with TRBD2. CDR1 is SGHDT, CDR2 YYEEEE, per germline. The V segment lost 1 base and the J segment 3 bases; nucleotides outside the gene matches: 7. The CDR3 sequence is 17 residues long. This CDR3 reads CASSLSISGGVYNEQFF. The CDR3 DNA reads TGTGCCAGCAGCTTGAGCATCAGCGGGGGGGTCTACAATGAGCAGTTCTTC.

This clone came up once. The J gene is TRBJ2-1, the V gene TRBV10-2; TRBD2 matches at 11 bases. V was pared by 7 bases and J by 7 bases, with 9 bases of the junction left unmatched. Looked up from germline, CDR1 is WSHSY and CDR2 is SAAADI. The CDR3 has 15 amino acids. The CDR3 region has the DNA TGCGCCAGCAAGGAACTAGCGGGGGCAGGGAATGAGCAGTTCTTC. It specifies CASKELAGAGNEQFF.

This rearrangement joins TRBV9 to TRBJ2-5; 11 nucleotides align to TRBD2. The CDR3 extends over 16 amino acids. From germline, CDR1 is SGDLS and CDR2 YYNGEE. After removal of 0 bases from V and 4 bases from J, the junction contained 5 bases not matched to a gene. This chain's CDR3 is CASSVGLAGGGETQYF. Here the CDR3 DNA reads TGTGCCAGCAGCGTAGGTCTAGCGGGGGGAGGAGAGACCCAGTACTTC.

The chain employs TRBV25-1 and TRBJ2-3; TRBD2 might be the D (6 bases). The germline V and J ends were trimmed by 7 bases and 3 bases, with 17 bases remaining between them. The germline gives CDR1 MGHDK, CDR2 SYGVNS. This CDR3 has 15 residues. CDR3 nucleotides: TGTGCCAGCACCCGGGACTCAAGTAGGACAGATACGCAGTATTTT. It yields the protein CASTRDSSRTDTQYF. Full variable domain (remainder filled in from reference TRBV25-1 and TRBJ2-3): EADIYQTPRYLVIGTGKKITLECSQTMGHDKMYWYQQDPGMELHLIHYSYGVNSTEKGDLSSESTVSRIRTEHFPLTLESARPSHTSQYLCASTRDSSRTDTQYFGPGTRLTVL.

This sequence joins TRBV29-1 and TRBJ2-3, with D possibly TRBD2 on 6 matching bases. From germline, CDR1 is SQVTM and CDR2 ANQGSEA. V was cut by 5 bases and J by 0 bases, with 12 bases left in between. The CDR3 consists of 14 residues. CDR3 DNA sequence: TGCAGCGTTTCCTGGGGGGTTAGCACAGATACGCAGTATTTT. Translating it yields CSVSWGVSTDTQYF.

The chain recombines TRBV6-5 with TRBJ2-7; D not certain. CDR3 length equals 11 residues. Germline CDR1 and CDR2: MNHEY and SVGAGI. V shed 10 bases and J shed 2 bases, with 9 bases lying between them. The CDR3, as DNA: TGTGCCACCGGGTCACCCTACGAGCAGTACTTC. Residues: CATGSPYEQYF.

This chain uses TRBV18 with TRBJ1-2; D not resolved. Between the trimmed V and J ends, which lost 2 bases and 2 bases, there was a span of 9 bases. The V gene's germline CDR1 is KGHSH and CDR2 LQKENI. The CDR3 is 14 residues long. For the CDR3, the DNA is TGTGCCAGCTCACCAACCCCATTCAACTATGGCTACACCTTC. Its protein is CASSPTPFNYGYTF. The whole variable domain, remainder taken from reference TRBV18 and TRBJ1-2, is NAGVMQNPRHLVRRRGQEARLRCSPMKGHSHVYWYRQLPEEGLKFMVYLQKENIIDESGMPKERFSAEFPKEGPSILRIQQVVRGDSAAYFCASSPTPFNYGYTFGSGTRLTVV.

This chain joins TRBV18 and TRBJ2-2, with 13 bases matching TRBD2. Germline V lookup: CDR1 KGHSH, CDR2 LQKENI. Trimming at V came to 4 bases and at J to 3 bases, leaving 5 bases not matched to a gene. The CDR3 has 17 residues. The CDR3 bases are TGTGCCAGCTCACTCAGGACTAGCGGGGGAGACACCGGGGAGCTGTTTTTT. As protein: CASSLRTSGGDTGELFF.

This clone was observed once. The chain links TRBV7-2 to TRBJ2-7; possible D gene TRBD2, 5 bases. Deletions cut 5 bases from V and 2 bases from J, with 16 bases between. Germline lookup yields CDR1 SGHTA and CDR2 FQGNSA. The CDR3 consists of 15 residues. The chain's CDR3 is CASSPGGVPPYEQYF. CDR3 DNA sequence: TGTGCCAGCAGCCCTGGAGGTGTCCCCCCCTACGAGCAGTACTTC.

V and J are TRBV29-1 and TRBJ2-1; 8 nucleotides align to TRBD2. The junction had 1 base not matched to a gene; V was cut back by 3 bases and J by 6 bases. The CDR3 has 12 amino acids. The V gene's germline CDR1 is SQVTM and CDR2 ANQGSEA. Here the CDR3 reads CSVDLAGNEQFF. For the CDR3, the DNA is TGCAGCGTTGACCTAGCGGGCAATGAGCAGTTCTTC.

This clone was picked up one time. The CDR3 bases are TGTGCCAGCAGCTTAGGCAGGGAACCCTCCTACGAGCAGTACTTC. Residues: CASSLGREPSYEQYF. This chain uses TRBV7-2 with TRBJ2-7; a weak D match, TRBD1 (5 bases). The length of the CDR3 is 15 residues. Germline V gene sequence: CDR1 SGHTA, CDR2 FQGNSA. The V and J ends lost 1 base and 0 bases respectively, with 10 bases between them.

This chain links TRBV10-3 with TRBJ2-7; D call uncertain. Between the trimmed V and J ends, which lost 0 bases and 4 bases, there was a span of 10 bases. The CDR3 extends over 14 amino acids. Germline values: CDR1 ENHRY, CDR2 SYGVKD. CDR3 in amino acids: CAISESGIQYEQYF. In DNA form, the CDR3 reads TGTGCCATCAGTGAGTCAGGGATCCAGTACGAGCAGTACTTC.

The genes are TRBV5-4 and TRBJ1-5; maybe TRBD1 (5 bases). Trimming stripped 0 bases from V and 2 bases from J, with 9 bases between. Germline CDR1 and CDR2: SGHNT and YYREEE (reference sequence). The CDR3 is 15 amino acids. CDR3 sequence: CASSLDGGGNQPQHF. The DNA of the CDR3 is TGTGCCAGCAGCTTGGATGGGGGGGGCAATCAGCCCCAGCATTTT.

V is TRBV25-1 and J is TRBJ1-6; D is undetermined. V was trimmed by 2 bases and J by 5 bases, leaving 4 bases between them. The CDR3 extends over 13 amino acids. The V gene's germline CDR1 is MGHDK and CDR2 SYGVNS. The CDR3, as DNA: TGTGCCAGCAGTGAAATCGATAATTCACCCCTCCACTTT. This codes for CASSEIDNSPLHF.

The CDR3 reads CASSLGRGAEQFF. As DNA, the CDR3 is TGTGCCAGCAGCTTAGGCCGGGGCGCTGAGCAGTTCTTC. The rearrangement joins TRBV7-2 to TRBJ2-1; either TRBD1 or TRBD2 may supply D (5 bases each). This CDR3 has 13 residues. Germline CDR1 is SGHTA and CDR2 is FQGNSA. With 1 base removed from V and 9 bases from J, the gap between germline ends came to 10 bases.

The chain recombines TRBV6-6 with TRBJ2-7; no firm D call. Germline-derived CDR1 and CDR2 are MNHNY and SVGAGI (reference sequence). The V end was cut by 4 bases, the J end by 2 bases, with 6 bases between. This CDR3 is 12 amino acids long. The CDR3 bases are TGTGCCAGCAGTTCCGGGCCCTACGAGCAGTACTTC. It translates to CASSSGPYEQYF.

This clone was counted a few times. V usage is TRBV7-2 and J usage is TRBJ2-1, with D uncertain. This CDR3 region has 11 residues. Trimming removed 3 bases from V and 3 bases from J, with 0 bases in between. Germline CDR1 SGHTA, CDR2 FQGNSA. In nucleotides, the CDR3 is TGTGCCAGCAGCTTCTACAATGAGCAGTTCTTC. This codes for CASSFYNEQFF.

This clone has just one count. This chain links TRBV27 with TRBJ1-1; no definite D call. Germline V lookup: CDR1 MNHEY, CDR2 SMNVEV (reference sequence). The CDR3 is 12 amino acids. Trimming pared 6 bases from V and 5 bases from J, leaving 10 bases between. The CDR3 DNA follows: TGTGCCAGCAGAGAGAGGGAGACTGAAGCTTTCTTT. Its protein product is CASRERETEAFF.

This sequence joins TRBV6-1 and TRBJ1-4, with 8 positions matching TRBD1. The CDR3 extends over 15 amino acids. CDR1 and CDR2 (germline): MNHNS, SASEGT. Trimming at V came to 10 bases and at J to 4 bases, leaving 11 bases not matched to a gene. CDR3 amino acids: CATTLQGAGNEKLFF. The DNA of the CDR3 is TGTGCCACCACTCTGCAGGGGGCAGGTAATGAAAAACTGTTTTTT.

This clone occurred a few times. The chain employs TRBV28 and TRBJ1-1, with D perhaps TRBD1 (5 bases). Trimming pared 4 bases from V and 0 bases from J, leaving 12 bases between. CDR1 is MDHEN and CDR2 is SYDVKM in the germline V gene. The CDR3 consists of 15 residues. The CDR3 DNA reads TGTGCCAGCAGTTGGCCGGGACGGTTGAACACTGAAGCTTTCTTT. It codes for CASSWPGRLNTEAFF.

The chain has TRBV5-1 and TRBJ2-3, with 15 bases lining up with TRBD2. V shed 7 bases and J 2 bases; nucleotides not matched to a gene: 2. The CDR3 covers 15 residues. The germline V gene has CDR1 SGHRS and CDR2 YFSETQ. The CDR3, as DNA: TGCGCCAGCGGGACTAGCGGGGGGCCCACAGATACGCAGTATTTT. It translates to CASGTSGGPTDTQYF.

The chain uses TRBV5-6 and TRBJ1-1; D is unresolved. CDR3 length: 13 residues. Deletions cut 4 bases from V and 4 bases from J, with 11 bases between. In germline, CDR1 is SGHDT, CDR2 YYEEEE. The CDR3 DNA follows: TGTGCCAGCAGCCTGACCATGGGCACTGAAGCTTTCTTT. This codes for CASSLTMGTEAFF.